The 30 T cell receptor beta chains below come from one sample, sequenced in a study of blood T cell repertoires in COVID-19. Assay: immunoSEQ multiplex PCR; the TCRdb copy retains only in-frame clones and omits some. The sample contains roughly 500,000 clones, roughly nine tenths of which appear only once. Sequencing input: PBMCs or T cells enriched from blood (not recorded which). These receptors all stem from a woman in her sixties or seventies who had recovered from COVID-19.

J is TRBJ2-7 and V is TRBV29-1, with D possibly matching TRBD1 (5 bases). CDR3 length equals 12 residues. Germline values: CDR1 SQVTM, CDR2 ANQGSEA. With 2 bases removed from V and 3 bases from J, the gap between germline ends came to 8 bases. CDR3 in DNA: TGCAGCGTTGAATACAGGTTCTACGAGCAGTACGTC. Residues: CSVEYRFYEQYV.

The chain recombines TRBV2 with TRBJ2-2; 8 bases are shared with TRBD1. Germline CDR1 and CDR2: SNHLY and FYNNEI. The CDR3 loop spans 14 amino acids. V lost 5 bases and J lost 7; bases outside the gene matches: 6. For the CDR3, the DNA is TGTGCCAGCAGTCAGCAGGGGGCTCACGGGGAGCTGTTTTTT. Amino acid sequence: CASSQQGAHGELFF.

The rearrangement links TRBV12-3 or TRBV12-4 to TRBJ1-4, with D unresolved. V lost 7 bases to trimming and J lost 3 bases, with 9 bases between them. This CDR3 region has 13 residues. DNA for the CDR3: TGTGCCAGCATGGGCGTGCCTAATGAAAAACTGTTTTTT. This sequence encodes CASMGVPNEKLFF.

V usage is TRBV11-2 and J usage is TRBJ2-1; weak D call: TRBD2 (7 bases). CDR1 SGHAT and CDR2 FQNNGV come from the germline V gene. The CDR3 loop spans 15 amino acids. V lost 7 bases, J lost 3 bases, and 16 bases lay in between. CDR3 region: CASNIGGGFYNEQFF. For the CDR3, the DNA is TGTGCCAGCAACATTGGGGGGGGCTTCTACAATGAGCAGTTCTTC.

The CDR3 DNA is TGCGCCAGCAGCCCCCTGGGAGGGGGTGGCAATCAGCCCCAGCATTTT. Encoded protein: CASSPLGGGGNQPQHF. V and J are TRBV4-1 and TRBJ1-5; D possibly corresponds to TRBD1 (6 bases). This CDR3 has 16 amino acids. The germline CDR1 and CDR2 sequences are MGHRA and YSYEKL. The germline V and J ends were trimmed by 4 bases and 2 bases, with 15 bases remaining between them.

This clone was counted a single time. CDR3 coding DNA: TGTGCCAGCTCACCACCCACTAGTTTCGGGTCGGATGAGCAGTTCTTC. Amino acids: CASSPPTSFGSDEQFF. The chain couples TRBV18 to TRBJ2-1, with D possibly being TRBD2 (5 bases). The CDR3 extends over 16 amino acids. V was cut by 0 bases and J by 8 bases, with 17 bases left in between. The germline CDR1 and CDR2 sequences are KGHSH and LQKENI.

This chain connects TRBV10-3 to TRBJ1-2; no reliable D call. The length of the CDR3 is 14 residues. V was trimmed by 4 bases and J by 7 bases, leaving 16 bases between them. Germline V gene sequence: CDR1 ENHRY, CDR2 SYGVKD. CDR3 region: CAISGSDGAFGYTF. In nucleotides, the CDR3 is TGTGCCATCAGTGGTTCTGACGGAGCATTTGGCTACACCTTC.

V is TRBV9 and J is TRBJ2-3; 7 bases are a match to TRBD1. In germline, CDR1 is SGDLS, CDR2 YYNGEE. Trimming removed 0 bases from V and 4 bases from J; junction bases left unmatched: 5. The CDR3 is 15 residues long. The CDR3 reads CASSVAPQGSDTQYF. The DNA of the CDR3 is TGTGCCAGCAGCGTAGCTCCACAGGGGTCAGATACGCAGTATTTT. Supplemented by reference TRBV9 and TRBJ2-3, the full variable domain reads DSGVTQTPKHLITATGQRVTLRCSPRSGDLSVYWYQQSLDQGLQFLIQYYNGEERAKGNILERFSAQQFPDLHSELNLSSLELGDSALYFCASSVAPQGSDTQYFGPGTRLTVL.

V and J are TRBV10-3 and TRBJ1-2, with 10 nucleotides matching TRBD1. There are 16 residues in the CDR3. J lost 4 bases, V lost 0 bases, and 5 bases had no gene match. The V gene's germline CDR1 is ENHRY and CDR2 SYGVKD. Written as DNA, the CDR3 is TGTGCCATCAGTGAGTCGAGGGACAGGGGATCCTATGGCTACACCTTC. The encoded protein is CAISESRDRGSYGYTF.

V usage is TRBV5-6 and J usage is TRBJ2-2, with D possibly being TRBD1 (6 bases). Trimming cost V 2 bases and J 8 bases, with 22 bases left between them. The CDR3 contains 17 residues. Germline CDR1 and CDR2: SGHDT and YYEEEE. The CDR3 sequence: CASSFQRTVLSSGELFF. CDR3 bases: TGTGCCAGCAGCTTCCAGAGGACAGTCTTAAGCTCGGGGGAGCTGTTTTTT. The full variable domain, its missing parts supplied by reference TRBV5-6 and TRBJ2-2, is DAGVTQSPTHLIKTRGQQVTLRCSPKSGHDTVSWYQQALGQGPQFIFQYYEEEERQRGNFPDRFSGHQFPNYSSELNVNALLLGDSALYLCASSFQRTVLSSGELFFGEGSRLTVL.

The CDR3: CATKAGLPNEQFF. CDR3 sequence (DNA): TGCGCCACCAAGGCGGGACTCCCCAATGAGCAGTTCTTC. The V call is TRBV10-1, the J call TRBJ2-1; the D gene is possibly TRBD2 (6 bases). CDR3 size: 13 residues. Germline V lookup: CDR1 WNHNN, CDR2 SYGVQD (reference sequence). Trimming pared 10 bases from V and 6 bases from J, leaving 16 bases between.

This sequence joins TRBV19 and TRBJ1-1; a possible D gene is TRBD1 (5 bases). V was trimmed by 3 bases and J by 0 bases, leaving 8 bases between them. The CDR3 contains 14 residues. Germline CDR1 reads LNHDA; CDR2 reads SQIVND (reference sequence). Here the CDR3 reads CASSIPGMNTEAFF. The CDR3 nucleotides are TGTGCCAGTAGTATCCCAGGGATGAACACTGAAGCTTTCTTT. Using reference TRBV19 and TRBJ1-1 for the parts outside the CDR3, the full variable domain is DGGITQSPKYLFRKEGQNVTLSCEQNLNHDAMYWYRQDPGQGLRLIYYSQIVNDFQKGDIAEGYSVSREKKESFPLTVTSAQKNPTAFYLCASSIPGMNTEAFFGQGTRLTVV.

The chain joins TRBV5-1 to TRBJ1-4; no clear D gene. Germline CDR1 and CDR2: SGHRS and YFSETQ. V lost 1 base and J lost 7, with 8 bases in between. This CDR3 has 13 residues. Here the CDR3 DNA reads TGCGCCAGCAGCTTGTCGGGAGGTGAAAAACTGTTTTTT. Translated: CASSLSGGEKLFF.

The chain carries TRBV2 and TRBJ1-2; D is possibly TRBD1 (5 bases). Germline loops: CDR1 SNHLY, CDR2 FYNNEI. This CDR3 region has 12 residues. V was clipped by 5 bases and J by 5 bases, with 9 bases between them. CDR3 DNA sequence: TGTGCCAGCAGTACAGGACCTTATGGCTACACCTTC. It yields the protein CASSTGPYGYTF. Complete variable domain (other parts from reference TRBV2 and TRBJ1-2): EPEVTQTPSHQVTQMGQEVILRCVPISNHLYFYWYRQILGQKVEFLVSFYNNEISEKSEIFDDQFSVERPDGSNFTLKIRSTKLEDSAMYFCASSTGPYGYTFGSGTRLTVV.

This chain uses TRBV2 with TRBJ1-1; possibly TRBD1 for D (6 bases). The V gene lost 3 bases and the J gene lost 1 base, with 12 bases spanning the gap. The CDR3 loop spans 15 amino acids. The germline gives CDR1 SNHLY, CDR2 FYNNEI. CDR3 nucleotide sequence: TGTGCCAGCAGTGACGCACAGGGAAAGAACACTGAAGCTTTCTTT. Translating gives CASSDAQGKNTEAFF.

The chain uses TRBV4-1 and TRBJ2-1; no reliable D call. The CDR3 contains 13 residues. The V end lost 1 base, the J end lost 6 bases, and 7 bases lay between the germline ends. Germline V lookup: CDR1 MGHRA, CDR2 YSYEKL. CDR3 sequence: CASSQALVNEQFF. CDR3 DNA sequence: TGCGCCAGCAGCCAAGCTTTAGTCAATGAGCAGTTCTTC.

CDR3: CASSNTGASTDTQYF. The DNA for the CDR3 is TGTGCCAGCAGCAACACAGGGGCCAGCACAGATACGCAGTATTTT. The chain links TRBV2 to TRBJ2-3; 7 bases line up with TRBD1. Germline assignment: CDR1 SNHLY and CDR2 FYNNEI. Trimming cost V 6 bases and J 0 bases; bases outside gene matches: 6. This CDR3 is built from 15 residues.

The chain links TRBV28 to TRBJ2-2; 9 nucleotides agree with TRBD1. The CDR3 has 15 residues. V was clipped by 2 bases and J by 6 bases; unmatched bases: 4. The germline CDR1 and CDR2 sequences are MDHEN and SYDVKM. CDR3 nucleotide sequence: TGTGCCAGCAGTTTACCGACAGGGGGTGCCGGGGAGCTGTTTTTT. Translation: CASSLPTGGAGELFF. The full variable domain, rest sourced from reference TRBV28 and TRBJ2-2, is DVKVTQSSRYLVKRTGEKVFLECVQDMDHENMFWYRQDPGLGLRLIYFSYDVKMKEKGDIPEGYSVSREKKERFSLILESASTNQTSMYLCASSLPTGGAGELFFGEGSRLTVL.

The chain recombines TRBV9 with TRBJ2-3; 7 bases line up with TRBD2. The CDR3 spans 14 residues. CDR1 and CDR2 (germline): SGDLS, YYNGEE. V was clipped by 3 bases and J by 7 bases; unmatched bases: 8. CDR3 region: CASSAAWGGNTQYF. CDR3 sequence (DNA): TGTGCCAGCAGCGCGGCCTGGGGGGGAAATACGCAGTATTTT.

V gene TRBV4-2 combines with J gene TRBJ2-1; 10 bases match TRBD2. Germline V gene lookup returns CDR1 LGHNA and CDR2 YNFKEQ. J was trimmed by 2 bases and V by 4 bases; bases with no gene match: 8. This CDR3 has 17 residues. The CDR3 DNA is TGTGCCAGCAGCCCGCTACTAGCGGGGCTTACCTACAATGAGCAGTTCTTC. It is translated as CASSPLLAGLTYNEQFF.

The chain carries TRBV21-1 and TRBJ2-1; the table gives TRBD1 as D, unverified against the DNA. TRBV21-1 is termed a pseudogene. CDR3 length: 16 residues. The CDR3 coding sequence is TGTGCCAGCAGCCACAGGGGGATTGGTGGAGTCAATGAGCAGTTCTTC. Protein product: CASSHRGIGGVNEQFF.

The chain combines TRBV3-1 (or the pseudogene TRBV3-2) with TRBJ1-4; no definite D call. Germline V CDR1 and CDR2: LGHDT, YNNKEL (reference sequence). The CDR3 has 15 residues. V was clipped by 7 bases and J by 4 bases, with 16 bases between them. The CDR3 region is CASTAAREGNEKLFF. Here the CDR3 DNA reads TGTGCCAGCACCGCGGCGAGGGAGGGTAATGAAAAACTGTTTTTT.

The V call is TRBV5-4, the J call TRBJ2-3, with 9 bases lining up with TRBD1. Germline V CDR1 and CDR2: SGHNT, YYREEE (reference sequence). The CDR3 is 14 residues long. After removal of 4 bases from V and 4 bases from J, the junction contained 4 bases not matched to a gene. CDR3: CASSPRTGADTQYF. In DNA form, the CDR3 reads TGTGCCAGCAGCCCTCGGACAGGGGCAGATACGCAGTATTTT.

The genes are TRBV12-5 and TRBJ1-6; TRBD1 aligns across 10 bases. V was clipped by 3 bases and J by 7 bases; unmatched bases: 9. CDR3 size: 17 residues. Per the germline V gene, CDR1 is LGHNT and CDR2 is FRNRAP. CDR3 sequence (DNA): TGTGCTAGTGGTTTCACGACAGGGGGCGCGGGGAATTCACCCCTCCACTTT. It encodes CASGFTTGGAGNSPLHF. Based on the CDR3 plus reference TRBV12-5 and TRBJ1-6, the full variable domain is DARVTQTPRHKVTEMGQEVTMRCQPILGHNTVFWYRQTMMQGLELLAYFRNRAPLDDSGMPKDRFSAEMPDATLATLKIQPSEPRDSAVYFCASGFTTGGAGNSPLHFGNGTRLTVT.

CDR3 in amino acids: CASSMTGSSYNEQFF. CDR3 nucleotides: TGCGCCAGCAGTATGACAGGGAGCTCCTACAATGAGCAGTTCTTC. This sequence joins TRBV10-1 and TRBJ2-1; 7 positions match TRBD1. Losses at the gene ends were 5 bases for V and 0 bases for J; bases not matched to a gene: 4. CDR1 is WNHNN, CDR2 SYGVQD, per germline (reference sequence). This CDR3 has 15 residues.

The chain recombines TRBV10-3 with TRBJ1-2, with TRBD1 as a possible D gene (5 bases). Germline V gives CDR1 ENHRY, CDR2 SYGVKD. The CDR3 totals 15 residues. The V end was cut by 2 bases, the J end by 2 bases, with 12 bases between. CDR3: CAISEIQAGNYGYTF. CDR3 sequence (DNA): TGTGCCATCAGTGAGATACAGGCAGGGAACTATGGCTACACCTTC.

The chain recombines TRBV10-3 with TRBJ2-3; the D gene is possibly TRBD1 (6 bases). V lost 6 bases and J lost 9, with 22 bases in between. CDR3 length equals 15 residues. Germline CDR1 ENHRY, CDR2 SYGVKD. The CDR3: CAIRTDSTVLMTQYF. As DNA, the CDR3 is TGTGCCATCAGGACGGACAGCACCGTTTTGATGACGCAGTATTTT.

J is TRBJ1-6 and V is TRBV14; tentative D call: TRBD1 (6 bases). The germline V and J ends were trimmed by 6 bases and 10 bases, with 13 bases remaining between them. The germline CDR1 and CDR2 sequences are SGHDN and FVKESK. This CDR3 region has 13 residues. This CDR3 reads CASSNTDRSPLHF. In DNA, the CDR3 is TGTGCCAGCAGTAACACGGACAGATCACCCCTCCACTTT.

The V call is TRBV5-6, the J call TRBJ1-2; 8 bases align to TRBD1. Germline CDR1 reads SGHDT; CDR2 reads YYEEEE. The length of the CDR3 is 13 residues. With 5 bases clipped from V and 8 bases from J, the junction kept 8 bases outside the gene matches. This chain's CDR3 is CASSLRQGIGYTF. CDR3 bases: TGTGCCAGCAGTCTCCGACAGGGGATAGGCTACACCTTC.

The CDR3 loop reads CAIRQDSYNEQFF. In DNA form, the CDR3 reads TGTGCCATCAGGCAGGACAGTTACAATGAGCAGTTCTTC. The rearrangement joins TRBV10-3 to TRBJ2-1; a possible D gene is TRBD1 (6 bases). CDR1 is ENHRY, CDR2 SYGVKD, per germline. The CDR3 runs 13 residues. Trimming took off 6 bases at V and 4 bases at J, with 10 bases between the two ends.